The clone carrying this T cell receptor beta chain was recorded a few times. Its antigen is still unknown. This entry is derived from a study of CD8+ T cells in alopecia areata. Turning to the study itself: Treated patients received oral tofacitinib, 5 to 10 mg twice daily. Whole-study findings and limits: Higher clonality and more expanded CD8+ clones appeared in lesional than normal scalp.

From alopecia areata patients, lesional scalp punch biopsies and peripheral blood were collected. CD4+ and CD8+ T cells were sorted from PBMCs stained for CD3, CD4 and CD8. RNA extraction and reverse transcription yielded cDNA as sequencing template. The repertoire was sequenced with immunoSEQ multiplex PCR; TCRdb's copy has only in-frame clones and lacks some. Among 140,000 to 150,000 clones, 85% to 90% were seen once, and the ten largest hold roughly 16%. The sequencing used CD8+ T cells sorted from blood, collected at week 0. The receptor was derived from a human donor with alopecia areata.

The CDR3 DNA sequence: TGTGCCAGCAGCTCGAGACAGGGGGCTAGTGAGCAGTTCTTC. It codes for CASSSRQGASEQFF. The chain combines TRBV7-8 with TRBJ2-1; 10 bases are shared with TRBD1. J gave up 9 bases and V 4 bases, and 6 bases lay outside the gene matches. The CDR3 has 14 amino acids. Germline CDR1 reads SGHVS; CDR2 reads FQNEAQ.